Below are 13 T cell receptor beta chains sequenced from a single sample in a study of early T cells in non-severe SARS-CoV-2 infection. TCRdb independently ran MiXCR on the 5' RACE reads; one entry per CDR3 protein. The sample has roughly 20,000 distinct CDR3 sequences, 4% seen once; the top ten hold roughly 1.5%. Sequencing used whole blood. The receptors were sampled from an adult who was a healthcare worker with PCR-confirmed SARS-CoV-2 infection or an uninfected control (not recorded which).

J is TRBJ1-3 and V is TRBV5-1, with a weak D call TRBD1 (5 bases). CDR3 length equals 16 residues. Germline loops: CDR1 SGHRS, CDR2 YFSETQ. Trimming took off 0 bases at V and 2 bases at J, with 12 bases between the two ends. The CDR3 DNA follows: TGCGCCAGCAGCTTGGGGAGCCAAGGGGCTGGAAACACCATATATTTT. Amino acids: CASSLGSQGAGNTIYF.

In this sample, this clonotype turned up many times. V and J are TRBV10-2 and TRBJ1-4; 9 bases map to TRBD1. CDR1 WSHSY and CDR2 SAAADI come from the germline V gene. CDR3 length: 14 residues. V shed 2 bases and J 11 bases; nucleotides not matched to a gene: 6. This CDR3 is CASSELRTGEKLFF. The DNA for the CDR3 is TGCGCCAGCAGTGAGCTTAGGACAGGGGAGAAACTGTTTTTT.

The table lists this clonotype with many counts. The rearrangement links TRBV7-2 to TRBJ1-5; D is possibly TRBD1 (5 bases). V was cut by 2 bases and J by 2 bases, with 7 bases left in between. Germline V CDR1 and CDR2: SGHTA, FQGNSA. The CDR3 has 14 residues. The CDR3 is CASSLRGGNQPQHF. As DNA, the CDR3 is TGTGCCAGCAGCTTACGAGGGGGCAATCAGCCCCAGCATTTT.

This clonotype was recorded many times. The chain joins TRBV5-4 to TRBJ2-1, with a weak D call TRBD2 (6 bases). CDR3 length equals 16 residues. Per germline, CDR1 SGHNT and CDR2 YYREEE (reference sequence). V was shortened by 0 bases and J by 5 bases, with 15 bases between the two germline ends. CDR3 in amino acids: CASSLVRGAVDNEQFF. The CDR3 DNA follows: TGTGCCAGCAGCTTGGTGCGGGGAGCGGTCGACAATGAGCAGTTCTTC.

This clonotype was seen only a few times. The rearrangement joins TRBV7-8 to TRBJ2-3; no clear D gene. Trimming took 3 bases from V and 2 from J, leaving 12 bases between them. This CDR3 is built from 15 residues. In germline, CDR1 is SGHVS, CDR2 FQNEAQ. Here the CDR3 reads CASSFFQADTDTQYF. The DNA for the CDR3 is TGTGCCAGCAGCTTTTTTCAGGCTGACACAGATACGCAGTATTTT.

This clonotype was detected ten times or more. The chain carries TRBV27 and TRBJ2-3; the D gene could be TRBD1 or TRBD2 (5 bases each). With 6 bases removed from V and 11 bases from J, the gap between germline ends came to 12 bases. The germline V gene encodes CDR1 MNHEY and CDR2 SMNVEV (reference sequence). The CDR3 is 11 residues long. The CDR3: CASRGTSQQYF. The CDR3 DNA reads TGTGCCAGCAGGGGGACCTCTCAGCAGTATTTT.

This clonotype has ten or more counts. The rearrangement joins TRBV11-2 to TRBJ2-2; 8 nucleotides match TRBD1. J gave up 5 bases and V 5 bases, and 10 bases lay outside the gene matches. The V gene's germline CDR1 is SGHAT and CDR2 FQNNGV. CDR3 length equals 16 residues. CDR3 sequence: CASSPKGQDQTGELFF. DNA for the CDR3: TGTGCCAGCAGCCCCAAGGGACAGGATCAGACCGGGGAGCTGTTTTTT.

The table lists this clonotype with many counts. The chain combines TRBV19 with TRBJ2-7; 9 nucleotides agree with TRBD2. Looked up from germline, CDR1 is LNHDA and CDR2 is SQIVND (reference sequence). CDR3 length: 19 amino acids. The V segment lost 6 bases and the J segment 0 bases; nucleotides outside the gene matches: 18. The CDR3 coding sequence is TGTGCCAGTAGACCTCGGGCTAGCGGGGCTCTCAGCTCCTCCTACGAGCAGTACTTC. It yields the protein CASRPRASGALSSSYEQYF.

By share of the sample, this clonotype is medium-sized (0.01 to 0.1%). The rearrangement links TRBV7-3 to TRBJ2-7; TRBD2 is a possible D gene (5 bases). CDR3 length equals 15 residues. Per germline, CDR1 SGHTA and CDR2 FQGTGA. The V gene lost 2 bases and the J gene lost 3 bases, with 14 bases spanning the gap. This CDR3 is CASSLGVGASYEQYF. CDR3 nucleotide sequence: TGTGCCAGCAGCTTAGGGGTGGGAGCCAGCTACGAGCAGTACTTC.

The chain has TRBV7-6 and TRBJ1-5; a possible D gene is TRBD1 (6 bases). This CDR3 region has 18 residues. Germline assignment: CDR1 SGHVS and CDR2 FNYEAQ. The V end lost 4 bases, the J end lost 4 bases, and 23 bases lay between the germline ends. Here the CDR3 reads CASSSRAQGRLENQPQHF. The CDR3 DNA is TGTGCCAGCAGCTCCCGGGCGCAGGGGAGGTTGGAAAATCAGCCCCAGCATTTT. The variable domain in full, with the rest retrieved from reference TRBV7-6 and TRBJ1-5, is GAGVSQSPRYKVTKRGQDVALRCDPISGHVSLYWYRQALGQGPEFLTYFNYEAQQDKSGLPNDRFSAERPEGSISTLTIQRTEQRDSAMYRCASSSRAQGRLENQPQHFGDGTRLSIL.

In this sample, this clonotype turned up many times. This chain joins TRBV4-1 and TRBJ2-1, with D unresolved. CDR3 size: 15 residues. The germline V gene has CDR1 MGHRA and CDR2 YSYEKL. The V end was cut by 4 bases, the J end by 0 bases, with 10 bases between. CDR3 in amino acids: CASSLDRSSYNEQFF. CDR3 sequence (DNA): TGCGCCAGCAGCCTAGATCGGAGCTCCTACAATGAGCAGTTCTTC.

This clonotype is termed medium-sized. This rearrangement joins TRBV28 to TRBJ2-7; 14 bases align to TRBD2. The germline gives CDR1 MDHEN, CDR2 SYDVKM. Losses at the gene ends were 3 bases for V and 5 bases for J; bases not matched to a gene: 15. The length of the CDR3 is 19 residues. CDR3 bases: TGTGCCAGCAGTTTCCTCTCACCAGGACTAGCGGGGGGAGATGACGAGCAGTACTTC. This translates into CASSFLSPGLAGGDDEQYF.

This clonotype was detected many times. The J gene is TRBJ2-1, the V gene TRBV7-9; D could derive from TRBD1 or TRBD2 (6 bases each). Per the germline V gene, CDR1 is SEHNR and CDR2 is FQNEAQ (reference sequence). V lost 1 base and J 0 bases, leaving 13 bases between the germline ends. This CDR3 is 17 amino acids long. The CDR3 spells CASSLVRGGPSYNEQFF. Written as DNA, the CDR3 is TGTGCCAGCAGCTTAGTCCGTGGGGGGCCCTCCTACAATGAGCAGTTCTTC.